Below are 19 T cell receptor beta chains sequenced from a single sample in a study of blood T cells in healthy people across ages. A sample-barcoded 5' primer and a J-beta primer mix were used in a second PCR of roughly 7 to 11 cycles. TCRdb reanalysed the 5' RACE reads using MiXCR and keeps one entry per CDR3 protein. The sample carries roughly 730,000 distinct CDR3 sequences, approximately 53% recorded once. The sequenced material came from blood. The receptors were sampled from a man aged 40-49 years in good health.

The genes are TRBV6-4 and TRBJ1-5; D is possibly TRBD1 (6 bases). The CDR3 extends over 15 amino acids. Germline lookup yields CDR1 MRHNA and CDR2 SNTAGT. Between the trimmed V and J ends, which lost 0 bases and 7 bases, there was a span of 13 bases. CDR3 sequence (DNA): TGTGCCAGCAGTGACTCGATGGGGGGCGGGCAGCCCCAGCATTTT. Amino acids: CASSDSMGGGQPQHF.

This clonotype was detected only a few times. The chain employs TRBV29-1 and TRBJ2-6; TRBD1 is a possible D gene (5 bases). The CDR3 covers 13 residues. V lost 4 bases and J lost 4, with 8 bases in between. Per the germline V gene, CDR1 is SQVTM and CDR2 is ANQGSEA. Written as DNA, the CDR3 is TGCAGCGTTGGGGGCGCCGGGGCCAACGTCCTGACTTTC. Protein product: CSVGGAGANVLTF. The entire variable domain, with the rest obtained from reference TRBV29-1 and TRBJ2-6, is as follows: SAVISQKPSRDICQRGTSLTIQCQVDSQVTMMFWYRQQPGQSLTLIATANQGSEATYESGFVIDKFPISRPNLTFSTLTVSNMSPEDSSIYLCSVGGAGANVLTFGAGSRLTVL.

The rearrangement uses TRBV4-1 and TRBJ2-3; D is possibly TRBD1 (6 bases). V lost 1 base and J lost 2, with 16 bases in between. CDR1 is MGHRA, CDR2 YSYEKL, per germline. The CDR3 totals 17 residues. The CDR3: CASSQVFRGESTDTQYF. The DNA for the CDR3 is TGCGCCAGCAGCCAAGTGTTCAGGGGTGAGTCCACAGATACGCAGTATTTT.

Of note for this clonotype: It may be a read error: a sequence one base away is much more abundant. The CDR3 loop is CAISEARGFQETQYF. The CDR3 DNA is TGTGCCATCAGTGAGGCGAGGGGCTTTCAAGAGACCCAGTACTTC. The chain carries TRBV10-3 and TRBJ2-5; TRBD1 or TRBD2 may be the D gene (5 bases each). The CDR3 covers 15 residues. With 2 bases removed from V and 2 bases from J, the gap between germline ends came to 12 bases. In germline, CDR1 is ENHRY, CDR2 SYGVKD.

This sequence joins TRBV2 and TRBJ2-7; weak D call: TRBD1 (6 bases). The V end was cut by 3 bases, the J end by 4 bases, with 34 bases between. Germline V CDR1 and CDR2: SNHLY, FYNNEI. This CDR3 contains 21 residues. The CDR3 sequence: CASSDQTFGEAPTGHGYEQYF. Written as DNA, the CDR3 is TGTGCCAGCAGTGACCAAACTTTCGGGGAAGCCCCGACAGGCCACGGATACGAGCAGTACTTC.

This chain's CDR3 is CASSLKQYQETQYF. CDR3 in DNA: TGTGCCAGCAGCTTGAAACAGTACCAAGAGACCCAGTACTTC. This rearrangement joins TRBV5-6 to TRBJ2-5; D unclear. Germline assignment: CDR1 SGHDT and CDR2 YYEEEE. This CDR3 contains 14 residues. Deletions cut 1 base from V and 0 bases from J, with 7 bases between.

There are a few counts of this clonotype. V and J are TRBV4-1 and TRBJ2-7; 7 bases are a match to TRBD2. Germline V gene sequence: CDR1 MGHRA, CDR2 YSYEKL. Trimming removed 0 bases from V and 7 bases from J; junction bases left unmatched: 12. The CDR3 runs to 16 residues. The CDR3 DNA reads TGCGCCAGCAGCCAAGATCTGCGGGGGACCAACAATGAGCAGTACTTC. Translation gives CASSQDLRGTNNEQYF.

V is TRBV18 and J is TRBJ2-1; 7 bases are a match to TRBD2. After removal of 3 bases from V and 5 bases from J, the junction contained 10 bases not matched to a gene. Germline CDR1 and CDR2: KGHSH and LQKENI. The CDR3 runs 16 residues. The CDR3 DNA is TGTGCCAGCTCACCGGGACTACCGGGGATGCACAATGAGCAGTTCTTC. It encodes CASSPGLPGMHNEQFF.

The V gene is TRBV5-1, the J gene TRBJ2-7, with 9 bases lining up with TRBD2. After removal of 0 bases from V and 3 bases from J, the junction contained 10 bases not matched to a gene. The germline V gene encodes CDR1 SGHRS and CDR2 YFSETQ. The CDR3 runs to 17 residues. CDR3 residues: CASSLGLAVGISYEQYF. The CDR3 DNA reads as TGCGCCAGCAGCTTGGGACTAGCGGTTGGAATTAGCTACGAGCAGTACTTC.

CDR3 protein: CASSGSGRAPDTQYF. The CDR3 DNA sequence: TGTGCCAGCAGCGGTAGCGGGAGGGCACCGGATACGCAGTATTTT. The V gene is TRBV9, the J gene TRBJ2-3, with 11 bases matching TRBD2. After removal of 3 bases from V and 6 bases from J, the junction contained 6 bases not matched to a gene. The CDR3 runs to 15 residues. The germline CDR1 and CDR2 sequences are SGDLS and YYNGEE.

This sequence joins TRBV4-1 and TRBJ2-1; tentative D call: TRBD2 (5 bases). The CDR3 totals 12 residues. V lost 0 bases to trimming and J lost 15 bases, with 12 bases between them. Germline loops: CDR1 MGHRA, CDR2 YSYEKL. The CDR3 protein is CASSQDLGVTFF. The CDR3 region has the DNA TGCGCCAGCAGCCAAGATCTCGGGGTAACGTTCTTC.

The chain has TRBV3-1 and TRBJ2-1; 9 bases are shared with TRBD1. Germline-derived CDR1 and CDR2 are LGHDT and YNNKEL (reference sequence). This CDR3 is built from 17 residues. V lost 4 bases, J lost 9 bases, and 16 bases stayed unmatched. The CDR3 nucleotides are TGTGCCAGCAGCCTCACCCCTGGGACAGGGCCGTGGGGTGAGCAGTTCTTC. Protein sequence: CASSLTPGTGPWGEQFF.

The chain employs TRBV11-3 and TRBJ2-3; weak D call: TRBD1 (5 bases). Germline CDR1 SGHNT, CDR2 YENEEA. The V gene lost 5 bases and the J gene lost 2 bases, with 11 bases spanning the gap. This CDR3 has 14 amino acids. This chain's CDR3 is CASSPGQATDTQYF. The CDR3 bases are TGTGCCAGCAGCCCCGGACAAGCCACAGATACGCAGTATTTT.

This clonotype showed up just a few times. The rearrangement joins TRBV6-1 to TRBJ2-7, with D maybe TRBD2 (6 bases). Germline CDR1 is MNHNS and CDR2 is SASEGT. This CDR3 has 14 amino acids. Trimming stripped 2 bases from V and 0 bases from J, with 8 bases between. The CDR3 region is CASSEISGSYEQYF. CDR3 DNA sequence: TGTGCCAGCAGTGAAATTAGCGGCTCCTACGAGCAGTACTTC.

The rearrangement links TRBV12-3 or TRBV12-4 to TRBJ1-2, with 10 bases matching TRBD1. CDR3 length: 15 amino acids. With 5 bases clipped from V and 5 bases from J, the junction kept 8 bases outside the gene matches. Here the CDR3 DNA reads TGTGCCAGCAGTCCGCGGACAGGGGGTCGGTATGGCTACACCTTC. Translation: CASSPRTGGRYGYTF.

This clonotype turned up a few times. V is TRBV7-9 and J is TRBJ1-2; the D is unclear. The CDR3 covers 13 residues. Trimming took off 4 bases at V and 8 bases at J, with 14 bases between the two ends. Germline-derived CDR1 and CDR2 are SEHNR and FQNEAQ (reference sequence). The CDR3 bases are TGTGCCAGCAGCTCCCCGGTCGGCCGGGGCTACACCTTC. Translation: CASSSPVGRGYTF.

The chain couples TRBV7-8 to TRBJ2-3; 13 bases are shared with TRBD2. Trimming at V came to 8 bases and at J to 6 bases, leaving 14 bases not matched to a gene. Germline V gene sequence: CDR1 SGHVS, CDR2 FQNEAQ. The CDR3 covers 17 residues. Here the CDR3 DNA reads TGTGCCAGCCGATTCTCCGCCACTAGCGGGGGGGAGGATACGCAGTATTTT. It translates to CASRFSATSGGEDTQYF.

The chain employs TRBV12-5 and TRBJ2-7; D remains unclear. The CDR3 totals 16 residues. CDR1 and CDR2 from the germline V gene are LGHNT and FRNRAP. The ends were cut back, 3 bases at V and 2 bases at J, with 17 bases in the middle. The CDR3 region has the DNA TGTGCTAGTGGTTTCTTTCGAGGCCTGGATCCCTACGAGCAGTACTTC. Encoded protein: CASGFFRGLDPYEQYF.

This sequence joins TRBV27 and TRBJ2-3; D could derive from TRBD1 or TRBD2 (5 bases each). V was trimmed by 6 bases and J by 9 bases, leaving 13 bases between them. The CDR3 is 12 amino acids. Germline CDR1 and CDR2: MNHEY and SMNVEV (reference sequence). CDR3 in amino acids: CASRLSWDTQYF. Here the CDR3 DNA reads TGTGCCAGCAGACTATCTTGGGACACGCAGTATTTT.